This T cell receptor (beta chain) was sequenced during a study of cytomegalovirus exposure and HLA in healthy donors. Overall study context: Researchers previously reported finding roughly 120 million unique TCR beta sequences from 170 million or so T cells. Study findings and constraints: Presence/absence analyses supposed approximately even sequencing depth among donors.

Germline V gene data show CDR1 as MNHNS and CDR2 as SASEGT. This CDR3 comprises 18 residues. Germline trimming cut 3 bases from V and 2 bases from J; bases unmatched to any gene: 11. With 60 Vbeta and 13 Jbeta primers, the PCR was carried out. The data were produced by immunoSEQ multiplex PCR, yet TCRdb's version contains in-frame clones alone and is incomplete. The sample includes 200,000 or so clones, around 86% of them seen just once. A remark on this clone: What it binds is unknown.

This TCR was sampled from a woman aged 45-60 years in good health and CMV-seropositive. Sequencing was done on a sample of PBMCs. This chain connects TRBV6-1 to TRBJ2-7; 12 bases are shared with TRBD2. This CDR3 is CASSDQHYSSGGAYEQYF. The CDR3 nucleotides read TGTGCCAGCAGTGACCAACATTATTCTAGCGGGGGGGCCTACGAGCAGTACTTC.